A single sample gave rise to the 11 T cell receptor beta chains below, sequenced in a study of T cells in Graves' hyperthyroidism and ophthalmopathy (dated by TCRdb to between 2018 and 2021). Library construction relied on multiplex PCR. Reads for this sample came from an Illumina HiSeq 2000. The TCR beta CDR3 regions were amplified from RNA transcripts. The first round of RT-PCR for the TCR CDR3 was performed with the HTBI primer set and the Qiagen OneStep RT-PCR kit. In TCRdb, the public reads were trimmed at Q25 with fastp and aligned with MiXCR, with productive beta chains retained. Identical CDR3 proteins give one entry, which carries the most common genes and DNA. Present in this sample are hundreds of thousands of distinct CDR3 sequences, 14% of which were seen just once. Roughly an eighth of the sample belongs to the ten largest clones. Sequenced sample: blood. The receptors derive from a woman between 50 and 59 years old with Graves' ophthalmopathy.

The sample holds many counts of this clonotype. The CDR3, as DNA: TGTGCCAGCAGCTTCTCAGTACAGGGGACCTATGGCTACACCTTC. Translating it yields CASSFSVQGTYGYTF. This chain uses TRBV7-9 with TRBJ1-2; TRBD1 matches at 7 bases. Germline V gene data show CDR1 as SEHNR and CDR2 as FQNEAQ (reference sequence). Germline trimming cut 3 bases from V and 4 bases from J; bases unmatched to any gene: 8. CDR3 length equals 15 residues.

There are a few counts of this clonotype. The V call is TRBV5-1, the J call TRBJ1-6, with D hard to call. The CDR3 is 14 amino acids. Germline CDR1 reads SGHRS; CDR2 reads YFSETQ. V lost 0 bases and J 5 bases, leaving 6 bases between the germline ends. The CDR3: CASSLEADNSPLHF. CDR3 coding DNA: TGCGCCAGCAGCTTGGAGGCCGATAATTCACCCCTCCACTTT.

The V gene is TRBV7-9, the J gene TRBJ2-1; D is uncertain. This CDR3 has 16 amino acids. The V and J ends lost 5 bases and 4 bases respectively, with 18 bases between them. CDR1 SEHNR and CDR2 FQNEAQ come from the germline V gene (reference sequence). CDR3 coding DNA: TGTGCCAGCAGCCCCCAATCCCCATTACAATACAATGAGCAGTTCTTC. This translates into CASSPQSPLQYNEQFF. The full variable domain, with the rest looked up from reference TRBV7-9 and TRBJ2-1, is DTGVSQNPRHKITKRGQNVTFRCDPISEHNRLYWYRQTLGQGPEFLTYFQNEAQLEKSRLLSDRFSAERPKGSFSTLEIQRTEQGDSAMYLCASSPQSPLQYNEQFFGPGTRLTVL.

This clonotype has just a few counts. The chain joins TRBV27 to TRBJ1-1; D call uncertain. Trimming shortened V by 0 bases and J by 3 bases, and 11 bases separated the two germline ends. The CDR3 has 15 residues. Per the germline V gene, CDR1 is MNHEY and CDR2 is SMNVEV (reference sequence). This CDR3 is CASSLSITEDTEAFF. The CDR3 DNA sequence: TGTGCCAGCAGTTTATCGATTACGGAGGACACTGAAGCTTTCTTT.

This clonotype was observed a few times. This chain joins TRBV19 and TRBJ1-1; 8 nucleotides align to TRBD1. CDR3 size: 18 residues. V gave up 4 bases and J gave up 4 bases; unmatched junction bases: 17. Per the germline V gene, CDR1 is LNHDA and CDR2 is SQIVND (reference sequence). The CDR3 bases are TGTGCCAGTAGTACCCCCCCATCAGGGGGCTTGCTGAGCACTGAAGCTTTCTTT. Protein sequence: CASSTPPSGGLLSTEAFF.

This clonotype was detected ten times or more. V gene TRBV20-1 combines with J gene TRBJ2-5, with D perhaps TRBD2 (6 bases). The CDR3 contains 13 residues. V lost 5 bases and J lost 2, with 12 bases in between. The V gene's germline CDR1 is DFQATT and CDR2 SNEGSKA (reference sequence). In DNA form, the CDR3 reads TGCAGTGCTCCCTGGGGGGTACAAGAGACCCAGTACTTC. This codes for CSAPWGVQETQYF.

This clonotype has a count of ten or more. The gene calls are TRBV2 and TRBJ2-1, with 9 bases lining up with TRBD2. The CDR3 is made up of 15 amino acids. Per the germline V gene, CDR1 is SNHLY and CDR2 is FYNNEI. V shed 5 bases, J shed 1 base, and the junction held 3 bases outside the gene matches. CDR3 sequence reads: CASSLAGASYNEQFF. The CDR3 DNA reads as TGTGCCAGCAGTTTAGCGGGAGCATCCTACAATGAGCAGTTCTTC.

This clonotype occurred a few times. This clone may be a read error of a much larger clone one base away. The V and J genes are TRBV27 and TRBJ1-5, with D perhaps matching TRBD1 (5 bases). V was trimmed by 3 bases and J by 3 bases, leaving 9 bases between them. Germline V lookup: CDR1 MNHEY, CDR2 SMNVEV (reference sequence). This CDR3 is built from 14 residues. The CDR3 spells CASSLVGVNQPQHF. The CDR3 nucleotides read TGTGCCAGCAGTTTGGTAGGGGTCAATCAGCCCCAGCATTTT.

In DNA form, the CDR3 reads TGTGCCCGGACCCTCTACAGTTCCGGTTTTTATGGCTACACCTTC. Its translation is CARTLYSSGFYGYTF. J is TRBJ1-2 and V is TRBV6-1, with D uncertain. V gave up 11 bases and J gave up 5 bases, with 24 bases separating them. Germline V gives CDR1 MNHNS, CDR2 SASEGT. There are 15 residues in the CDR3.

This clonotype was recorded many times. The V and J genes are TRBV20-1 and TRBJ2-5; perhaps D is TRBD1 or TRBD2 (6 bases each). The length of the CDR3 is 12 residues. The V gene's germline CDR1 is DFQATT and CDR2 SNEGSKA (reference sequence). V lost 6 bases and J 4 bases, leaving 12 bases between the germline ends. CDR3 sequence reads: CSAKGGGETQYF. The CDR3 nucleotides are TGCAGTGCCAAGGGGGGCGGAGAGACCCAGTACTTC.

This clonotype was counted many times. The V and J genes are TRBV18 and TRBJ1-2; 7 nucleotides align to TRBD1. Losses at the gene ends were 2 bases for V and 6 bases for J; bases not matched to a gene: 15. The CDR3 length is 17 residues. Germline CDR1 reads KGHSH; CDR2 reads LQKENI. As DNA, the CDR3 is TGTGCCAGCTCACCAAATAGGGGGCGGGCGTCCATCGATGGCTACACCTTC. Translated: CASSPNRGRASIDGYTF.